A single sample gave rise to the 18 T cell receptor beta chains below, sequenced in a study of cytomegalovirus exposure and HLA in healthy donors. It was with 60 Vbeta and 13 Jbeta primers that the PCR ran. Generated by immunoSEQ multiplex PCR, the TCRdb table keeps only in-frame clones and is missing some. The sample consists of more than 85,000 clones, roughly 80% of them appearing once. Sequences were obtained from PBMCs. Receptors originate from a woman between 25 and 40 years old in good health and CMV-seronegative.

This clone occurred once. The chain is built from TRBV7-2 and TRBJ1-5; 8 bases fit TRBD1. Per the germline V gene, CDR1 is SGHTA and CDR2 is FQGNSA. This CDR3 has 15 residues. Unmatched junction bases numbered 11, after V lost 9 bases and J lost 4 bases. The CDR3 reads CARPNRGSGNQPQHF. CDR3 DNA sequence: TGTGCCAGACCTAACAGGGGGTCTGGAAATCAGCCCCAGCATTTT.

The chain joins TRBV9 to TRBJ2-6, with 7 bases fitting TRBD2. CDR1 is SGDLS and CDR2 is YYNGEE in the germline V gene. The V gene end was trimmed by 2 bases and the J gene end by 2 bases; junction bases not matched to a gene: 1. The CDR3 length is 15 residues. The CDR3 spells CASSVSGAGANVLTF. Written as DNA, the CDR3 is TGTGCCAGCAGCGTGAGCGGGGCTGGGGCCAACGTCCTGACTTTC.

The chain combines TRBV9 with TRBJ1-1; TRBD1 agrees at 7 bases. This CDR3 is built from 15 residues. Germline V gene data show CDR1 as SGDLS and CDR2 as YYNGEE. V trimming: 4 bases; J trimming: 0 bases; junction bases outside the gene matches: 6. The CDR3 loop is CASSLTGNLNTEAFF. The CDR3 DNA sequence: TGTGCCAGCAGCTTGACAGGGAACCTGAACACTGAAGCTTTCTTT. The whole variable domain, filled in from reference TRBV9 and TRBJ1-1, reads DSGVTQTPKHLITATGQRVTLRCSPRSGDLSVYWYQQSLDQGLQFLIQYYNGEERAKGNILERFSAQQFPDLHSELNLSSLELGDSALYFCASSLTGNLNTEAFFGQGTRLTVV.

The chain has TRBV7-2 and TRBJ1-4; 9 bases map to TRBD1. Unmatched junction bases numbered 8, after V lost 2 bases and J lost 7 bases. Germline V gene sequence: CDR1 SGHTA, CDR2 FQGNSA. The CDR3 is 16 residues long. The CDR3: CASSLPRQGVGEKLFF. The CDR3 DNA follows: TGTGCCAGCAGCTTACCCCGACAGGGGGTGGGTGAAAAACTGTTTTTT.

The chain is built from TRBV15 and TRBJ2-1, with 12 bases aligning to TRBD2. CDR1 and CDR2 (germline): LNHNV, YYDKDF (reference sequence). After removal of 5 bases from V and 9 bases from J, the junction contained 11 bases not matched to a gene. There are 16 residues in the CDR3. CDR3 coding DNA: TGTGCCACCAGCGGGGGAGGGCTAGCGGGAGGGGCTGAGCAGTTCTTC. Its translation: CATSGGGLAGGAEQFF.

V and J are TRBV7-8 and TRBJ1-4, with 7 nucleotides matching TRBD1. J was trimmed by 4 bases and V by 5 bases; bases with no gene match: 4. The germline V gene has CDR1 SGHVS and CDR2 FQNEAQ. The CDR3 runs to 14 residues. The CDR3 sequence is CASSLYRGNEKLFF. The CDR3 coding sequence is TGTGCCAGCAGCCTATACAGGGGTAATGAAAAACTGTTTTTT.

V usage is TRBV29-1 and J usage is TRBJ2-5; possible D gene TRBD2, 5 bases. The CDR3 is made up of 12 amino acids. V was clipped by 7 bases and J by 2 bases, with 11 bases between them. Germline CDR1 is SQVTM and CDR2 is ANQGSEA. The CDR3, as DNA: TGCAGCGGAGGCGGCGGGCAAGAGACCCAGTACTTC. Protein: CSGGGGQETQYF.

A few counts support this clone. V and J are TRBV6-6 and TRBJ2-5; D is perhaps TRBD1 (6 bases). This CDR3 is built from 12 residues. V was cut by 6 bases and J by 2 bases, with 7 bases left in between. CDR1 and CDR2 from the germline V gene are MNHNY and SVGAGI (reference sequence). The CDR3, as DNA: TGTGCCAGCAGGGACAGTCAAGAGACCCAGTACTTC. This gives the protein CASRDSQETQYF.

This chain links TRBV29-1 with TRBJ2-7; 8 bases line up with TRBD2. The ends lost 5 bases at V and 2 bases at J; junction bases unmatched: 8. This CDR3 spans 14 amino acids. Germline CDR1 reads SQVTM; CDR2 reads ANQGSEA. In DNA form, the CDR3 reads TGCAGCGTTAAACCGAGTAGCGGGACCTACGAGCAGTACTTC. Its translation is CSVKPSSGTYEQYF.

The rearrangement links TRBV2 to TRBJ2-5; 11 nucleotides line up with TRBD1. With V trimmed by 4 bases and J by 0 bases, 13 bases remained unmatched. CDR1 and CDR2 (germline): SNHLY, FYNNEI. The CDR3 consists of 19 residues. Here the CDR3 reads CASSGWDRGFSFYQETQYF. The DNA of the CDR3 is TGTGCCAGCAGTGGATGGGACAGGGGGTTTTCATTTTACCAAGAGACCCAGTACTTC.

This chain uses TRBV7-9 with TRBJ1-5, with 7 bases lining up with TRBD1. The CDR3 loop spans 13 amino acids. The ends lost 5 bases at V and 2 bases at J; junction bases unmatched: 0. Germline V gives CDR1 SEHNR, CDR2 FQNEAQ (reference sequence). The DNA of the CDR3 is TGTGCCAGCAGCGGGACAGGCAATCAGCCCCAGCATTTT. Residues: CASSGTGNQPQHF.

The chain joins TRBV7-6 to TRBJ1-5; maybe TRBD1 (5 bases). The CDR3 extends over 15 amino acids. Between the trimmed V and J ends, which lost 2 bases and 0 bases, there was a span of 8 bases. Germline assignment: CDR1 SGHVS and CDR2 FNYEAQ. The CDR3 loop is CASSLSDSSNQPQHF. As DNA, the CDR3 is TGTGCCAGCAGCTTATCCGACAGTAGCAATCAGCCCCAGCATTTT.

The genes are TRBV30 and TRBJ2-5; 7 nucleotides align to TRBD2. From germline, CDR1 is GTSNPN and CDR2 SVGIG (reference sequence). The CDR3 length is 14 residues. The V and J ends lost 5 bases and 1 base, in that order; junction bases with no gene match: 7. CDR3 residues: CAWGSGARQETQYF. DNA for the CDR3: TGTGCCTGGGGAAGCGGGGCCCGCCAAGAGACCCAGTACTTC.

This clone was seen a few times. The chain has TRBV4-3 and TRBJ2-7; 8 bases align to TRBD2. Trimming removed 0 bases from V and 2 bases from J; junction bases left unmatched: 12. Germline V gene sequence: CDR1 LGHNA, CDR2 YSLEER. The CDR3 has 18 residues. The CDR3 bases are TGCGCCAGCAGCCAAGATTCCATGGGTAGCGGGATCACCTACGAGCAGTACTTC. Amino acids: CASSQDSMGSGITYEQYF.

This clone was seen more than once but under ten times. Additional DNA sequences in this sample encode the identical CDR3. V is TRBV30 and J is TRBJ2-7; D may be TRBD1 (6 bases). Germline-derived CDR1 and CDR2 are GTSNPN and SVGIG (reference sequence). V was clipped by 1 base and J by 5 bases, with 9 bases between them. The CDR3 is 12 residues long. CDR3 sequence reads: CAWSATGNEQYF. In DNA form, the CDR3 reads TGTGCCTGGAGTGCCACAGGGAACGAGCAGTACTTC.

This chain links TRBV28 with TRBJ1-2; D gene unclear. CDR3 length: 11 amino acids. CDR1 and CDR2 (germline): MDHEN, SYDVKM. The ends were cut back, 3 bases at V and 5 bases at J, with 4 bases in the middle. The CDR3 nucleotides are TGTGCCAGCAGTTTTAATTATGGCTACACCTTC. Its translation is CASSFNYGYTF.

This chain links TRBV28 with TRBJ2-2; 10 positions agree with TRBD1. J gave up 4 bases and V 5 bases, and 7 bases lay outside the gene matches. CDR3 length equals 16 residues. The germline gives CDR1 MDHEN, CDR2 SYDVKM. CDR3 sequence (DNA): TGTGCCAGCAGTAGCAGACAGGGGGCTGGCACCGGGGAGCTGTTTTTT. This sequence encodes CASSSRQGAGTGELFF.

This chain joins TRBV7-2 and TRBJ2-1, with D tentatively TRBD2 (6 bases). CDR1 and CDR2 (germline): SGHTA, FQGNSA. The CDR3 loop spans 15 amino acids. Trimming took off 1 base at V and 4 bases at J, with 11 bases between the two ends. For the CDR3, the DNA is TGTGCCAGCAGCTTAGAAGTTAGCGGATACAATGAGCAGTTCTTC. Translated, it gives CASSLEVSGYNEQFF.